The present T cell receptor (beta chain) was sequenced within a study of early T cells in non-severe SARS-CoV-2 infection (dated by TCRdb to the early 2020s). About the investigation overall: TCR sequencing used bulk RNA from unsorted whole blood, so alpha and beta chains could not be paired.

This clonotype was counted a few times. This receptor's antigen is unknown. The input lacks base qualities; no much larger clone sits a single base away. V has 5 bases trimmed and J has 7 bases trimmed; junction bases matching no gene number 5. From the cysteine through the phenylalanine, the CDR3 covers 15 amino acids. Just the 45-base CDR3 DNA is kept, in frame starting at base 1. The germline V gene (reference sequence) provides CDR1 SEHNR and CDR2 FQNEAQ. This was a case-control study nested in a cohort of healthcare workers in London, UK, who had nasopharyngeal swab PCR tests and blood samples taken every week. Healthcare workers were enrolled in the week of the UK lockdown, from 23 to 31 March 2020, and were followed every week for up to roughly 15 weeks. The research as a whole found: VDJdb matching was skewed toward anti-spike CD8 responses and likely underestimated virus-specific expansions, missing private and CD4 specificities.

The method behind the library was 5' RACE. The run used a NextSeq 500. To correct for sequencing error and PCR bias, the TCR library protocol tagged individual cDNA molecules with unique molecular identifiers. TCR alpha and beta chains were both sequenced, and the abundances of alpha and beta sequences in each sample were closely correlated with each other. Per the source publication's procedure: Decombinator V4 was used to annotate the V gene, J gene and CDR3 of the TCR sequences. TCRs were defined as expanded if a significant change between any two time points was detected under a Poisson model with p below 0.0001. Abundances of TCRs were expressed as counts per million after normalisation to the total number of TCRs sequenced in each sample. TRAV1-2 paired with TRAJ12, TRAJ20 or TRAJ33 defined MAIT TCRs, while TRAV10 paired with TRAJ18 defined iNKT TCRs. VDJdb, accessed on 1 November 2021, was searched for TCRs annotated for CMV, EBV and SARS-CoV-2, and TCRs annotated for more than one antigen were excluded. Clones were called with MiXCR by TCRdb after fastp trimmed the public reads at Q25, and only in-frame beta chains were retained. Entries that share a CDR3 protein sequence are merged under the most common genes and DNA. V and J calls and clone size were set by TCRdb, not the authors. The sample has 70,000 to 90,000 distinct CDR3 sequences on record, roughly 12% of them singletons. The top ten clones comprise around 3.7% of the sample.

Sample: whole blood. The sequence links TRBV7-9 to TRBJ2-1; TRBD2 agrees with 13 junctional bases. The sequence was collected from an adult who was a healthcare worker with PCR-confirmed SARS-CoV-2 infection or an uninfected control (not recorded which). CDR3 reads: CASSPGLAGVNEQFF. Read as DNA, the sequence is TGTGCCAGCAGCCCAGGACTAGCGGGAGTGAATGAGCAGTTCTTC.